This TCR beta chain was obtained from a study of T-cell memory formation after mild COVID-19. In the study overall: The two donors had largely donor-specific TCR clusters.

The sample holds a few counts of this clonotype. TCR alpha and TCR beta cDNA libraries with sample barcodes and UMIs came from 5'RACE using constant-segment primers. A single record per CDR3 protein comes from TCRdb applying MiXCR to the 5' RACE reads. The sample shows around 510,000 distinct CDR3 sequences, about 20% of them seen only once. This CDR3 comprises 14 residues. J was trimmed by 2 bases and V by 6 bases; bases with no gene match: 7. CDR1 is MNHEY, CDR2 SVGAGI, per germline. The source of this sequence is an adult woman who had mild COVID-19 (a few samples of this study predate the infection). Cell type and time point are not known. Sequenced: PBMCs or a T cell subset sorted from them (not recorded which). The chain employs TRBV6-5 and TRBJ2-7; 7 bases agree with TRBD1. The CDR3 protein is CASSTHTGAYEQYF. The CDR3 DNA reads TGTGCCAGCAGCACCCACACAGGGGCCTACGAGCAGTACTTC.